This entry features one T cell receptor (beta chain) sequence. Time point defined: patch test 2, 6 weeks after DPC sensitization. Documented treatment: therapeutic diphenylcyclopropenone sensitization with weekly scalp DPC. Unfractionated whole blood was the source from which total RNA was extracted. MiXCR, applied by TCRdb to the RACE reads, yields one record per CDR3 protein. The data contain about 54,000 distinct CDR3 sequences, just under 10% of them singletons. After removal of 3 bases from V and 7 bases from J, the junction contained 10 bases not matched to a gene. This CDR3 has 15 residues. Germline V gives CDR1 SGHNT, CDR2 YYREEE (reference sequence). This entry comes from a study of human T cells and chemical hapten exposure. At the level of the study: TCR yield per sample varied, mainly due to pooled library volumes.

The receptor's source is a woman in her forties or fifties with alopecia areata. Some clones in this sample may be carry-over from other donors' samples. The V and J genes are TRBV5-4 and TRBJ2-7; TRBD1 matches at 10 bases. The specimen comprised whole blood, sampled in connection with sensitization to the hapten diphenylcyclopropenone (DPC). CDR3 sequence reads: CASSSSGTGVREQYF. The CDR3 nucleotides are TGTGCCAGCAGCTCATCCGGGACAGGGGTGAGGGAGCAGTACTTC.